The sequence of this T cell receptor beta chain was determined in a study of blood T cells in healthy people across ages. Per germline, CDR1 SGHRS and CDR2 YFSETQ. This CDR3 has 13 residues. V lost 4 bases to trimming and J lost 5 bases, with 12 bases between them. Through a sample-barcoded 5' primer and a J-beta primer mix, a second PCR was run for roughly 7 to 11 cycles. Every cDNA was tagged by a template-switch adaptor with 12 random nucleotides. One entry per CDR3 protein, called by TCRdb with MiXCR from the 5' RACE reads. The data show some 1.5 million distinct CDR3 sequences, with 28% seen just once and 7.7% held by the top ten. Concerning this clonotype: The antigen is undetermined.

Each sample had at least 6 million PBMCs isolated. Study results and caveats: The diversity estimates, figures obtained from one million T cells, were considered underestimates.

This sequence was found in a woman in her 30s in good health. V is TRBV5-1 and J is TRBJ2-5; D gene ambiguous. The sample comprised blood. The chain's CDR3 is CASSPGRTETQYF. The CDR3 DNA follows: TGCGCCAGCAGCCCCGGCCGGACGGAGACCCAGTACTTC.